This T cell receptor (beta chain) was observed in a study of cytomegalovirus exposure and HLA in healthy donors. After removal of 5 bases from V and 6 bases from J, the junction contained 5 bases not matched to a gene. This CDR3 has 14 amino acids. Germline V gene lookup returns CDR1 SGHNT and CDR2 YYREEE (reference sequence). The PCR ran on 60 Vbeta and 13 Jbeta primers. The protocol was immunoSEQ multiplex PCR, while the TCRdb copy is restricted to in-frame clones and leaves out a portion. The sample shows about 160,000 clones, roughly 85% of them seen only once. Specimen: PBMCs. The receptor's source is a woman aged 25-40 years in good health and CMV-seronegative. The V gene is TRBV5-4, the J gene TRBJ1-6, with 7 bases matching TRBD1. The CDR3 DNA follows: TGTGCCAGCAGTTGGGACAGTTCTAATTCACCCCTCCACTTT. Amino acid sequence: CASSWDSSNSPLHF.